Sequencing of this T cell receptor beta chain was carried out in a study of blood T cell repertoires in COVID-19. There are 14 residues in the CDR3. Trimming pared 1 base from V and 7 bases from J, leaving 14 bases between. Germline V gives CDR1 SGHRS, CDR2 YFSETQ. Using immunoSEQ multiplex PCR, the repertoire was profiled, and TCRdb retains in-frame clones only, with some absent. The sample has over 250,000 clones; 83% are singletons. Sequenced material: peripheral blood. The origin of this receptor is a woman in her fifties or sixties who had recovered from COVID-19. The V and J genes are TRBV5-1 and TRBJ1-1, with D perhaps matching TRBD1 (6 bases). The CDR3 region is CASSLNVWDNEAFF. The DNA for the CDR3 is TGCGCCAGCAGCTTGAATGTGTGGGACAATGAAGCTTTCTTT.